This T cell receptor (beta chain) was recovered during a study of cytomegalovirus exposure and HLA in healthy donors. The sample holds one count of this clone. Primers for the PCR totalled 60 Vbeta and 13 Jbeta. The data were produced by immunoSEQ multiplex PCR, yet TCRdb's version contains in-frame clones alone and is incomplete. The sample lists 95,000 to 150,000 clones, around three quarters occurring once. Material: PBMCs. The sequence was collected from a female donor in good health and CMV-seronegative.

CDR3 bases: TGTGCCAGCAGCTCGGGACTAGCGGGTCAGACCGGGGAGCTGTTTTTT. Its translation is CASSSGLAGQTGELFF. This rearrangement joins TRBV5-4 to TRBJ2-2, with 12 bases identical to TRBD2. The CDR3 runs to 16 residues. With 3 bases clipped from V and 5 bases from J, the junction kept 5 bases outside the gene matches. The germline V gene has CDR1 SGHNT and CDR2 YYREEE (reference sequence).